A single T cell receptor beta chain is shown here with its context. Which antigen it targets is not known. There are no base qualities to consult, and no much larger clone falls within one base. Whole blood was collected in K2EDTA tubes by collaborating institutions according to the institutions' own protocols. Collaborator samples were shipped for TCRbeta analysis as frozen whole blood, isolated PBMCs, or DNA extracted from either sample type. The data originate from a study of blood T cell repertoires in COVID-19 (dated by TCRdb to about 2020). Study-level background: Samples from collaborators originated in the United States, Italy and Spain and spanned both the acute and convalescent phases of COVID-19. The repertoires were made available in a free public database intended to serve as a resource for research on the immune response to SARS-CoV-2. Samples came from the ongoing ImmuneRACE study (first 160 participants) plus 1,254 subjects from 6 global collaborators. Subjects who had been exposed to COVID-19, were actively infected with it, or had recovered from it provided the deeply sampled blood TCRbeta repertoires that made up the dataset. Sample metadata almost always included a de-identified subject ID, COVID-19 status, age in years and sex. The material from the prospective study consisted of cDNA or gDNA derived from T cells, B-cell-depleted T cells, or PBMCs. Where available, HLA class I and class II types were taken from metadata supplied by the sample provider and were not determined by assay-based typing. What the authors observed across the whole study: The quantity of clinical and demographic metadata differed by source and by participant and was supplied without curation.

TCRbeta CDR3 regions were amplified from genomic DNA by means of the immunoSEQ Assay, a bias-controlled multiplex PCR. The authors' analysis ran thus. The number of nucleated cells in each sample was estimated from the amplification of reference gene primers within the assay. To quantify the absolute abundance of each unique TCRbeta CDR3 rearrangement, sequence reads were collapsed and filtered. For each sample, productive Simpson clonality was calculated as the square root of Simpson's diversity index over productive rearrangements. TCRdb obtained this table from immuneACCESS and retained in-frame rearrangements with V and J assigned. These tables miss some clones; where compared with another copy, unresolved V genes account for less than half of the shortfall, and the remainder is unexplained. V, J and clone size are those of that table, while D and trimming were read from the DNA. The table for this sample lists around 250,000 clones; roughly 90% of them were counted only once. The ten top clones hold about 3% of the sample.

From the cysteine up to the phenylalanine, the CDR3 has a length of 15 residues. The kept DNA is CDR3 alone, 45 bases in frame from the first base. CDR1 and CDR2 (MDHEN, SYDVKM) derive from the germline V gene. V is trimmed back by 6 bases and J by 9 bases, and the junction contains 15 bases that no gene match accounts for. The sample consisted of peripheral blood. This sequence originates from a woman aged 25 to 39 with active or convalescent COVID-19. Recombination connected TRBV28 to TRBJ2-7, and 9 junction bases match TRBD1. DNA sequence: TGTGCCAGCAGGGGGGGACAGGGCCGGACTAAGGTGCAGTACTTC. It specifies CASRGGQGRTKVQYF.